This T cell receptor beta chain is from a study of T cell responses to AZD1222 COVID-19 vaccine. Broader study findings: At 160-218 and 743-854, vaccine-associated CD4 TCRs were dominant, and they spanned spike. Increased Spike-specific TCR breadth and depth were observed after two AZD1222 doses.

Turning to this clone: Its antigen is unidentified.

Germline-derived CDR1 and CDR2 are MDHEN and SYDVKM. V lost 2 bases to trimming and J lost 1 base, with 17 bases between them. The CDR3 loop spans 17 amino acids. The protocol was immunoSEQ multiplex PCR, while the TCRdb copy is restricted to in-frame clones and leaves out a portion. This table has 65,000 to 80,000 clones, about four fifths appearing once. Sequencing was performed on peripheral blood, taken 28 days after the second AZD1222 dose. The source of this sequence is an adult who received the AZD1222 COVID-19 vaccine. The rearrangement uses TRBV28 and TRBJ1-2; D is possibly TRBD1 (6 bases). CDR3 nucleotides: TGTGCCAGCAGTTTAAGCCCCACAGGGCCGGGTAACTATGGCTACACCTTC. As protein: CASSLSPTGPGNYGYTF.